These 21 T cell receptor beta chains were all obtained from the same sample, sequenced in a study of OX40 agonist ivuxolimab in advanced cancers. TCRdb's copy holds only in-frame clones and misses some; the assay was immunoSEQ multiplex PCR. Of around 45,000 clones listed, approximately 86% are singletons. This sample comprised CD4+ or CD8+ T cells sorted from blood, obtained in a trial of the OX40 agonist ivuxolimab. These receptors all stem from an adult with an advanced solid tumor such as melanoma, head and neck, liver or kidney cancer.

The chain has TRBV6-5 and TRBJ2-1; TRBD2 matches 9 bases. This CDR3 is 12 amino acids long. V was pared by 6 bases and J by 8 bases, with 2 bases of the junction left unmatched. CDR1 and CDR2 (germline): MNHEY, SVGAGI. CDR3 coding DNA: TGTGCCAGCAGGGAGCGGGGGGATGAGCAGTTCTTC. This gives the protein CASRERGDEQFF.

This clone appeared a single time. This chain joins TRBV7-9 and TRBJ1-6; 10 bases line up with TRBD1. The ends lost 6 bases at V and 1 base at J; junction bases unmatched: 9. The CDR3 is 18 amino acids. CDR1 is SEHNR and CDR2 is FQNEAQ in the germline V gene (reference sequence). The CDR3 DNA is TGTGCCAGCAGGCCCCCGGGACAGGGGAGTTCCTATAATTCACCCCTCCACTTT. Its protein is CASRPPGQGSSYNSPLHF.

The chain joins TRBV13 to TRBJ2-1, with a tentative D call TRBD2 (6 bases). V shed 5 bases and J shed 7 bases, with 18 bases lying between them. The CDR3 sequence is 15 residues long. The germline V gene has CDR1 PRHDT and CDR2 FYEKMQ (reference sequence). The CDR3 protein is CASSVVGGGRNEQFF. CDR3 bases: TGTGCCAGCAGCGTAGTCGGGGGAGGTAGAAATGAGCAGTTCTTC.

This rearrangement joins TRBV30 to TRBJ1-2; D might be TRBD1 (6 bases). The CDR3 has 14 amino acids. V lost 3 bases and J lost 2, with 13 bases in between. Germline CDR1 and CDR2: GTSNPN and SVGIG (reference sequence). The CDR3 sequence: CAWRLAGGNYGYTF. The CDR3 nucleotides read TGTGCCTGGAGGCTAGCGGGGGGCAACTATGGCTACACCTTC.

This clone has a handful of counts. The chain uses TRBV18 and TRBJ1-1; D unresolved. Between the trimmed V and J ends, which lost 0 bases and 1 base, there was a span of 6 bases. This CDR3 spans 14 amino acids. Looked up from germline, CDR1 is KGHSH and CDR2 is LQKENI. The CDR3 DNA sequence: TGTGCCAGCTCACCACCAGGCCGGAACACTGAAGCTTTCTTT. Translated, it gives CASSPPGRNTEAFF.

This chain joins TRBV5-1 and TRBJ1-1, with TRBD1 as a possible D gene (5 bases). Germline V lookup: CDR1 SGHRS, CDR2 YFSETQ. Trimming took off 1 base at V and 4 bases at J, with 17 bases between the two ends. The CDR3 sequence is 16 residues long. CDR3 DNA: TGCGCCAGCAGCTTGCAAGGTGTGGGGGTGAGCACTGAAGCTTTCTTT. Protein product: CASSLQGVGVSTEAFF. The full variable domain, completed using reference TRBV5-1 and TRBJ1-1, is KAGVTQTPRYLIKTRGQQVTLSCSPISGHRSVSWYQQTPGQGLQFLFEYFSETQRNKGNFPGRFSGRQFSNSRSEMNVSTLELGDSALYLCASSLQGVGVSTEAFFGQGTRLTVV.

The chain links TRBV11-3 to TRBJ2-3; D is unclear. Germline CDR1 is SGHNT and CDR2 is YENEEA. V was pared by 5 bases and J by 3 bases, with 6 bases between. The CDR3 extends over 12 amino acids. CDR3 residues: CASSLQTDTQYF. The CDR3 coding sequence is TGTGCCAGCAGCCTACAAACAGATACGCAGTATTTT. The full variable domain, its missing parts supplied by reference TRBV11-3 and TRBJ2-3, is EAGVVQSPRYKIIEKKQPVAFWCNPISGHNTLYWYLQNLGQGPELLIRYENEEAVDDSQLPKDRFSAERLKGVDSTLKIQPAELGDSAVYLCASSLQTDTQYFGPGTRLTVL.

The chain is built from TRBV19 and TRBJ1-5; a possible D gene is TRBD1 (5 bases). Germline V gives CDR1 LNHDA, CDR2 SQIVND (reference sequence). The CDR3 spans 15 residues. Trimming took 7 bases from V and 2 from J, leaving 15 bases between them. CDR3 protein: CASMGGTDGNQPQHF. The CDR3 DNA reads TGTGCCAGTATGGGGGGAACAGACGGCAATCAGCCCCAGCATTTT. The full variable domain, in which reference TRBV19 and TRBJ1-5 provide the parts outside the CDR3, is DGGITQSPKYLFRKEGQNVTLSCEQNLNHDAMYWYRQDPGQGLRLIYYSQIVNDFQKGDIAEGYSVSREKKESFPLTVTSAQKNPTAFYLCASMGGTDGNQPQHFGDGTRLSIL.

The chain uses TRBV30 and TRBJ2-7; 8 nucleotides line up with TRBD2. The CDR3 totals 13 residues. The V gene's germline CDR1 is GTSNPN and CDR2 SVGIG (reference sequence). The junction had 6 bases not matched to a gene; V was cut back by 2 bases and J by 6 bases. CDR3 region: CAWSITAGVEQYF. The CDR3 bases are TGTGCCTGGAGTATTACAGCGGGAGTCGAGCAGTACTTC.

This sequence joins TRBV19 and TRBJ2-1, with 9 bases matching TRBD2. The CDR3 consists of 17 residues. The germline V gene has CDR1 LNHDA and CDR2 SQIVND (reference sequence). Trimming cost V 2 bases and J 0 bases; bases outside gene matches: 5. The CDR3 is CASSISLAGSSYNEQFF. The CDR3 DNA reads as TGTGCCAGTAGTATATCCCTAGCGGGGAGCTCCTACAATGAGCAGTTCTTC.

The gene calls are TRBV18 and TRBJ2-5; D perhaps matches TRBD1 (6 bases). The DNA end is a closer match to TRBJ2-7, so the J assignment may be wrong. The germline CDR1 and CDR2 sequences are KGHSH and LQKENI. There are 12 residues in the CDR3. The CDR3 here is CASSQDSYEQYF. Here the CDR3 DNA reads TGTGCCAGCTCCCAGGACAGCTACGAGCAGTACTTC.

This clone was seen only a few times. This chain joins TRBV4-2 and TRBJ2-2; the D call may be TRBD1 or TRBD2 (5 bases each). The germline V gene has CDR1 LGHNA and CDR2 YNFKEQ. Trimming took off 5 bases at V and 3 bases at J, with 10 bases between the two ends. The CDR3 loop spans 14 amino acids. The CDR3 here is CASSEVGDTGELFF. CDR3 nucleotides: TGTGCCAGCAGCGAGGTGGGGGACACCGGGGAGCTGTTTTTT.

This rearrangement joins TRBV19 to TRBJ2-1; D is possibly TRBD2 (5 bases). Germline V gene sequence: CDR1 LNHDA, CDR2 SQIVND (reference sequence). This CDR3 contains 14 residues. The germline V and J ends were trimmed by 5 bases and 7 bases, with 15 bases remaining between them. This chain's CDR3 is CASSSLGSRNEQFF. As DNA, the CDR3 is TGTGCCAGTAGTTCCTTAGGGAGCCGTAATGAGCAGTTCTTC.

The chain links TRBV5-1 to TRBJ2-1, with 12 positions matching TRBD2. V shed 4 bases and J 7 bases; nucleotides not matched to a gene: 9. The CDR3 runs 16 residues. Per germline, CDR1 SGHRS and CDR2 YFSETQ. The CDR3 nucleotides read TGCGCCAGCAGCGCAGCCTCCGGGACTAGCGGGAATGAGCAGTTCTTC. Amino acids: CASSAASGTSGNEQFF.

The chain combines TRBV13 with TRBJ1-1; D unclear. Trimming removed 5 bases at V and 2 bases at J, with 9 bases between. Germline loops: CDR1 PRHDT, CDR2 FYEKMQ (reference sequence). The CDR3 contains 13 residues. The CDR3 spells CASSQVGNTEAFF. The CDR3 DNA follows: TGTGCCAGCAGCCAGGTGGGAAACACTGAAGCTTTCTTT.

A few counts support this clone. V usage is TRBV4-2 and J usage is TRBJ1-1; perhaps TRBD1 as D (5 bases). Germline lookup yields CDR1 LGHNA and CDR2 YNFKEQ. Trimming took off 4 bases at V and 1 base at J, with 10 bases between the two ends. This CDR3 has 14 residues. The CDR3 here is CASSPGIWNTEAFF. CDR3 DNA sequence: TGTGCCAGCAGCCCAGGGATTTGGAACACTGAAGCTTTCTTT.

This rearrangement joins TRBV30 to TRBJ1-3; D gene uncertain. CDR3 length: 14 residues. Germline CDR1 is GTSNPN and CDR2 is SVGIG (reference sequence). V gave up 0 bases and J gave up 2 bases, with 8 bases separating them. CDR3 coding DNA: TGTGCCTGGAGTGTTGGAGGTACTGGAAACACCATATATTTT. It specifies CAWSVGGTGNTIYF.

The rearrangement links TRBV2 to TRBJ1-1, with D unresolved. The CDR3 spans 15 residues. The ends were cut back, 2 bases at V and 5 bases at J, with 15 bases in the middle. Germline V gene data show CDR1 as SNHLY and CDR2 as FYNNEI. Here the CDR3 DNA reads TGTGCCAGCAGTGAACTTCGACCTGGAACAACTGAAGCTTTCTTT. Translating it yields CASSELRPGTTEAFF. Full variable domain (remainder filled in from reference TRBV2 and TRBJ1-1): EPEVTQTPSHQVTQMGQEVILRCVPISNHLYFYWYRQILGQKVEFLVSFYNNEISEKSEIFDDQFSVERPDGSNFTLKIRSTKLEDSAMYFCASSELRPGTTEAFFGQGTRLTVV.

DNA for the CDR3: TGTGCCAGCAGTGAACAGGGCTACGAGCAGTACTTC. This sequence encodes CASSEQGYEQYF. This sequence joins TRBV6-4 and TRBJ2-7, with D perhaps TRBD1 (6 bases). The CDR3 totals 12 residues. The germline V gene encodes CDR1 MRHNA and CDR2 SNTAGT. V was pared by 3 bases and J by 3 bases, with 6 bases between.

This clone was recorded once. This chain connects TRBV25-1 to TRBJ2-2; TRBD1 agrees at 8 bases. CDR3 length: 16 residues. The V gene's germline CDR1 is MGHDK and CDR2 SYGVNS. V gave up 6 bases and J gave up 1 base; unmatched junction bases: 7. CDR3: CASSLTGTGNTGELFF. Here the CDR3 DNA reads TGTGCCAGCAGCCTAACCGGGACAGGGAACACCGGGGAGCTGTTTTTT.

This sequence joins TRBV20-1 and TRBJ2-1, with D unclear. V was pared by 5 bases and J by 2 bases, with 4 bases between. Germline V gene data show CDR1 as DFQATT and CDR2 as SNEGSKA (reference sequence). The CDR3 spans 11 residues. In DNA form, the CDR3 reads TGCAGTGCTGGGACCTACAATGAGCAGTTCTTC. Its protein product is CSAGTYNEQFF.